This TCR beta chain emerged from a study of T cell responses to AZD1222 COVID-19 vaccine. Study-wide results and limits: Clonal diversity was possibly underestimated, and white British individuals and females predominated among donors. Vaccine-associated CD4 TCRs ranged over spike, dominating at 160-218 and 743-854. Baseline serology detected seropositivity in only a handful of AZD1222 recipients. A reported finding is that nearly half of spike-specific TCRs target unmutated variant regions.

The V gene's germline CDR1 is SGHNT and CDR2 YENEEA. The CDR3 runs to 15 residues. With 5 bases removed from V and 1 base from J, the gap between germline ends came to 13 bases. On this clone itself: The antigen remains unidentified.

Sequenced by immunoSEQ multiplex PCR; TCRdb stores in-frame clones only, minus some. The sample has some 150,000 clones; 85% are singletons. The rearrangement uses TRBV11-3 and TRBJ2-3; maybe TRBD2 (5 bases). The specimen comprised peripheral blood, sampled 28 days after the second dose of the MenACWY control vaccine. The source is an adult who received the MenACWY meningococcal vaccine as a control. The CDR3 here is CASSKGDQRTDTQYF. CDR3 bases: TGTGCCAGCAGCAAGGGAGACCAGCGCACAGATACGCAGTATTTT.